The clone carrying this T cell receptor (beta chain) was recorded once. The antigen is not known. Germline V lookup: CDR1 SGHVS, CDR2 FQNEAQ. The CDR3 has 13 amino acids. Trimming removed 1 base at V and 2 bases at J, with 6 bases between. This record belongs to a study of OX40 agonist ivuxolimab in advanced cancers. Study as a whole: Ivuxolimab, an antibody acting as an agonist of OX40 (CD134), was used to treat patients. Whole-study results and caveats: At 0.1-3.0 mg/kg, partial responders had clonal expansion among the lowest observed.

Profiling relied on immunoSEQ multiplex PCR, and the TCRdb table lists in-frame clones only, not all of them. The table includes under 70,000 clones, around 91% detected once. The rearrangement joins TRBV7-8 to TRBJ2-7; D unresolved. This clonotype was sampled from an adult with an advanced solid tumor such as melanoma, head and neck, liver or kidney cancer. Sequencing was performed on CD4+ or CD8+ T cells sorted from blood, taken in a trial of the OX40 agonist ivuxolimab. The DNA for the CDR3 is TGTGCCAGCAGCTTAGGGTCAGCCTACGAGCAGTACTTC. Amino acid sequence: CASSLGSAYEQYF.